These T cell receptor beta chains were read from a single sample in a study of T-cell reconstitution after alpha-beta-depleted transplantation in children. Using its own MiXCR run on the PCR reads, TCRdb lists one record per CDR3 protein. The repertoire consists of some 130,000 distinct CDR3 sequences, with about 9.6% occurring once and the leading ten covering 24%. Source: PBMCs, mostly from graft donor cells, taken 180 days after TCRalphabeta/CD19-depleted stem cell transplant. The source is a girl less than two years old who had a stem cell transplant for combined immunodeficiency, so the T cells may come from the graft donor. CDR3s leave out the opening cysteine and the closing phenylalanine or tryptophan. Fields, in order: D gene, J gene, V gene, CDR3 protein. A D gene is named only where the DNA matches it firmly.

D gene: .
J gene: TRBJ1-1
V gene: TRBV20-1
CDR3 protein: TSRGGVGEAF

D gene: .
J gene: TRBJ2-5
V gene: TRBV12-3/TRBV12-4
CDR3 protein: ASSSPRVLDEETQY

D gene: .
J gene: TRBJ2-3
V gene: TRBV12-3/TRBV12-4
CDR3 protein: ASTSRDPSTDTQY

D gene: .
J gene: TRBJ2-2
V gene: TRBV24-1
CDR3 protein: ATSLQGHTGELF

D gene: .
J gene: TRBJ2-7
V gene: TRBV7-2
CDR3 protein: ASSLPGGRGEQY

D gene: .
J gene: TRBJ1-6
V gene: TRBV20-1
CDR3 protein: SARVPTGWGFGDNSPLH

D gene: TRBD1
J gene: TRBJ2-3
V gene: TRBV25-1
CDR3 protein: ASSGWTGGGDTQY

D gene: .
J gene: TRBJ2-1
V gene: TRBV6-2/TRBV6-3
CDR3 protein: ASSYMGAFYNEQF

D gene: .
J gene: TRBJ2-1
V gene: TRBV5-1
CDR3 protein: ASSPVGGSSYNEQF

D gene: .
J gene: TRBJ2-7
V gene: TRBV4-2
CDR3 protein: ASSPGPAYEQY

D gene: TRBD1
J gene: TRBJ2-1
V gene: TRBV15
CDR3 protein: ATSRPDRGHNEQF

D gene: .
J gene: TRBJ1-1
V gene: TRBV7-9
CDR3 protein: ASSLERTAPEAF

D gene: TRBD2
J gene: TRBJ2-3
V gene: TRBV2
CDR3 protein: ASCPGGGPTDTQY

D gene: .
J gene: TRBJ2-7
V gene: TRBV20-1
CDR3 protein: SASPKVLRAYEQY

D gene: .
J gene: TRBJ2-2
V gene: TRBV11-2
CDR3 protein: ASSLDWIGELF

D gene: .
J gene: TRBJ2-5
V gene: TRBV6-2/TRBV6-3
CDR3 protein: ASSNDVETQY

D gene: TRBD1
J gene: TRBJ2-1
V gene: TRBV7-9
CDR3 protein: ASSPPWTGGNEQF

D gene: .
J gene: TRBJ2-3
V gene: TRBV10-3
CDR3 protein: AISAQGFTDTQY

D gene: .
J gene: TRBJ2-7
V gene: TRBV7-2
CDR3 protein: ASSLFFRWNYEQY

D gene: .
J gene: TRBJ2-7
V gene: TRBV5-5
CDR3 protein: ASSLAQGSDEQY

D gene: .
J gene: TRBJ1-3
V gene: TRBV19
CDR3 protein: ASAPGNSGNTIY

D gene: .
J gene: TRBJ2-1
V gene: TRBV10-3
CDR3 protein: AISESRDSYNEQF

D gene: .
J gene: TRBJ2-7
V gene: TRBV6-2/TRBV6-3
CDR3 protein: ASSSPGRGHSYEQY

D gene: .
J gene: TRBJ2-1
V gene: TRBV7-2
CDR3 protein: ASTTYSAKFLDEQF

D gene: .
J gene: TRBJ2-1
V gene: TRBV6-1
CDR3 protein: ASTRFGTYNEQF

D gene: TRBD1
J gene: TRBJ2-7
V gene: TRBV5-1
CDR3 protein: ASSPRTGSYEQY

D gene: .
J gene: TRBJ1-5
V gene: TRBV20-1
CDR3 protein: SASPGAHQPQH

D gene: .
J gene: TRBJ2-6
V gene: TRBV7-6
CDR3 protein: ASSSIGKHNVLT

D gene: .
J gene: TRBJ1-5
V gene: TRBV20-1
CDR3 protein: SARRSGTNQPQH

D gene: TRBD1
J gene: TRBJ2-7
V gene: TRBV6-4
CDR3 protein: ASSAYAGQGYEQY

D gene: TRBD1
J gene: TRBJ2-2
V gene: TRBV4-3
CDR3 protein: ASSQDLRQGANTGELF

D gene: .
J gene: TRBJ2-5
V gene: TRBV20-1
CDR3 protein: SGGLGQRETQY

D gene: TRBD2
J gene: TRBJ2-2
V gene: TRBV20-1
CDR3 protein: SASRGEAGGDTGELF

D gene: TRBD1
J gene: TRBJ1-1
V gene: TRBV20-1
CDR3 protein: SARGTDTEAF

D gene: .
J gene: TRBJ2-7
V gene: TRBV12-3/TRBV12-4
CDR3 protein: ASSPNPDYEQY

D gene: .
J gene: TRBJ2-4
V gene: TRBV5-6
CDR3 protein: ASSLSGRGNIQY

D gene: TRBD1
J gene: TRBJ1-1
V gene: TRBV20-1
CDR3 protein: SARDIAPTGKSLMNTEAF

D gene: TRBD1
J gene: TRBJ2-4
V gene: TRBV10-3
CDR3 protein: ATRTGAAKNIQY

D gene: .
J gene: TRBJ1-2
V gene: TRBV28
CDR3 protein: ASSLPPGSYGYT

D gene: TRBD2
J gene: TRBJ2-1
V gene: TRBV12-3/TRBV12-4
CDR3 protein: ASTIKAGVSYNEQF

D gene: .
J gene: TRBJ2-2
V gene: TRBV7-8
CDR3 protein: ASSKNRVQSVLPQNAETGELF

D gene: .
J gene: TRBJ2-3
V gene: TRBV5-5
CDR3 protein: ASSLYTGAGTDTQY

D gene: .
J gene: TRBJ1-1
V gene: TRBV5-5
CDR3 protein: ASRRATEAF

D gene: TRBD1
J gene: TRBJ2-5
V gene: TRBV11-3
CDR3 protein: ASSSSGTAQETQY

D gene: TRBD1
J gene: TRBJ1-2
V gene: TRBV29-1
CDR3 protein: SVRTGPTWGGYT

D gene: .
J gene: TRBJ1-1
V gene: TRBV7-8
CDR3 protein: ASSLDRLPGVLNTEAF

D gene: .
J gene: TRBJ2-5
V gene: TRBV29-1
CDR3 protein: SVGGLQGLRETQY

D gene: TRBD1
J gene: TRBJ2-2
V gene: TRBV5-1
CDR3 protein: ASSLAKDRASFGTGELF

D gene: .
J gene: TRBJ2-6
V gene: TRBV18
CDR3 protein: ASSPRGMAGANVLT

D gene: .
J gene: TRBJ2-7
V gene: TRBV5-5
CDR3 protein: ASRVWDGGYEQY

D gene: TRBD1
J gene: TRBJ2-2
V gene: TRBV20-1
CDR3 protein: SARGPGQGLYTGELF

D gene: TRBD1
J gene: TRBJ2-7
V gene: TRBV12-3/TRBV12-4
CDR3 protein: ASSLGQGNFYEQY

D gene: TRBD1
J gene: TRBJ1-3
V gene: TRBV20-1
CDR3 protein: SARGDRPRPSTIY

D gene: .
J gene: TRBJ1-1
V gene: TRBV27
CDR3 protein: ASRTGQKNTEAF

D gene: .
J gene: TRBJ2-1
V gene: TRBV21-1
CDR3 protein: ASSKKSGTRKDNEQF

D gene: TRBD2
J gene: TRBJ2-1
V gene: TRBV5-1
CDR3 protein: ASSQGLAGGLYNEQF

D gene: .
J gene: TRBJ2-1
V gene: TRBV12-3/TRBV12-4
CDR3 protein: ASSSYFSSYNEQF